This T cell receptor (beta chain) derives from a study of molecular identifiers for immune sequencing clone quantification. Listed TCR primers, together with previously described methods, were used for the bulk TCR libraries. From the PCR reads, TCRdb called clonotypes with MiXCR, one entry per CDR3 protein. The table has tens of thousands of distinct CDR3 sequences, over 15% seen once. Naive CD8 T cell sorting was performed on the CD8+CD4-CCR7+CD45RA+ phenotype. In its sample, this clonotype was seen many times. Its antigen is still unknown. Trimming took 0 bases from V and 7 from J; bases not matched to a gene: 17. CDR3 length equals 18 residues. Looked up from germline, CDR1 is DFQATT and CDR2 is SNEGSKA (reference sequence). Study findings and constraints: Spiked Jurkat TCR RNA equivalent to one cell reportedly surfaced among roughly 1 million naive cells. In naive cells, under 1% of molecules belonged to clones above 20 RNA copies, against over 97% in effector cells.

Sequenced: naive CD8+ T cells from blood, with Jurkat cell RNA spiked in. Subset defined: FACS-sorted CD8+CD4-CCR7+CD45RA+ naive T cells. The genes are TRBV20-1 and TRBJ2-1, with 8 bases identical to TRBD2. The receptor was isolated from a human donor in good health. Some libraries in this study had Jurkat cell RNA spiked in. In DNA, the CDR3 is TGCAGTGCTAGAGAAGACCCGGTGGCGGGAGGCCCGAGAAATGAGCAGTTCTTC. Translation gives CSAREDPVAGGPRNEQFF.